The source of this T cell receptor beta chain is a study of T cells after posttransplantation cyclophosphamide (dated by TCRdb to 2016 to 2017). Notes on the research overall: T cell repertoire reconstitution was tracked by TRB sequencing after myeloablative bone marrow transplantation in which posttransplantation cyclophosphamide was used as GVHD prophylaxis. TRB sequencing was also done on up to about 3 additional blood samples from 2 to 5.2 years after transplant in 3 patients, and on pretransplant blood from several patients. Because TRA and TRB clonality correlated tightly in fewer than ten samples, the subsequent TCR analyses were limited to TRB only. Samples from around 37 PTCy-treated patients, along with samples from around 16 of their related bone marrow donors, underwent antigen receptor sequencing. Blood from every one of the 34 PTCy patients who had 1-year posttransplant specimens underwent TRB sequencing. Public TRB sequences were queried against a database of over 3,500 sequences associated with responses to pathogens, tumor antigens, self-antigens and alloantigens. Results and caveats for the whole study, not just this receptor: The TRB repertoires of T cells infiltrating skin or the GI tract showed only limited overlap with the TRB repertoires found in blood. Across over 40 patients, TRB clonality was highly associated with recipient CMV seropositivity and CMV reactivation, and PTCy diversity was similar to diversity in CNI/methotrexate controls. Donor-recipient similarity was low at 1-2 months but rose over the first year, and later blood repertoires were often dominated by donor CD8+ memory clones.

V loses 5 bases at its end and J loses 1 base; junction bases beyond the gene matches: 3. The CDR3 contains 14 residues, cysteine and phenylalanine counted. Here the CDR3 DNA is all that survives: 42 bases in frame from base 1. CDR1 and CDR2 (SGHTA, FQGTGA) derive from the germline V gene. Related bone marrow donors provided peripheral blood samples on the day of marrow donation. Mononuclear cells from peripheral blood and bone marrow were separated by Ficoll-Hypaque density centrifugation and then cryopreserved. FACS on a FACSAria II was used to sort CD4+ and CD8+ T cells, including the naive and memory subsets. Genomic DNA was the input for TRB sequencing, which was run either with the immunoSEQ assay at survey resolution or with the hsTCRB kit. The authors processed their data as follows. The immunoSEQ software handled the initial read processing, while the LymphoSeq R package was used for the repertoire analyses. Clonality was computed as 1 minus normalized Shannon entropy, and a Gini coefficient was also calculated for each TRB dataset. Phenotypes of unsorted samples were inferred by mapping TRB sequences from sorted subsets of the recipient or donor onto the same recipient's unsorted samples. TCRdb limited this immuneACCESS table to in-frame rearrangements with V and J called. A share of clones is missing; checked studies link under half to unresolved V genes, and the rest is unexplained. D and trimming were read from the DNA, whereas the V and J calls and clone size are those reported in that table. The sample table contains a few thousand clones; only one count was recorded for around 60% of them. 18% of the sample lies in the top ten.

This clone was counted only a few times. Its antigen is not yet known. There are no base qualities to consult, and no much larger clone falls within one base. The origin of this receptor is a woman in her sixties or seventies in good health, CMV-negative, and a related stem cell transplant donor. The chain couples TRBV7-3 to TRBJ1-1, with 8 junctional bases fitting TRBD1. The sample consisted of memory CD8+ T cells sorted from blood. The nucleotide sequence reads as follows: TGTGCCAGCAGCCTTGGGACAGGGAACACTGAAGCTTTCTTT. Translated, this gives CASSLGTGNTEAFF.